This T cell receptor beta chain was retrieved from a study of blood T cell repertoires in COVID-19. Across the whole study: PBMCs, B-cell-depleted T cells, or T cells provided the cDNA or gDNA that made up the material.

Profiling relied on immunoSEQ multiplex PCR, and the TCRdb table lists in-frame clones only, not all of them. Here the sample spans fewer than 500,000 clones, around 87% being singletons. The CDR3 has 14 residues. The germline CDR1 and CDR2 sequences are MGHDK and SYGVNS. V dropped 4 bases and J dropped 0 bases, with 6 bases sitting between them. Across 24 US areas, participants ranged in age from about 18 to 100 years. The TCR was taken from a man in his thirties or forties who had recovered from COVID-19. This chain links TRBV25-1 with TRBJ2-2, with D unresolved. Sequenced material: PBMCs or T cells enriched from blood (not recorded which). CDR3 sequence (DNA): TGTGCCAGCAGTGGACATCCGAACACCGGGGAGCTGTTTTTT. Amino acid sequence: CASSGHPNTGELFF.